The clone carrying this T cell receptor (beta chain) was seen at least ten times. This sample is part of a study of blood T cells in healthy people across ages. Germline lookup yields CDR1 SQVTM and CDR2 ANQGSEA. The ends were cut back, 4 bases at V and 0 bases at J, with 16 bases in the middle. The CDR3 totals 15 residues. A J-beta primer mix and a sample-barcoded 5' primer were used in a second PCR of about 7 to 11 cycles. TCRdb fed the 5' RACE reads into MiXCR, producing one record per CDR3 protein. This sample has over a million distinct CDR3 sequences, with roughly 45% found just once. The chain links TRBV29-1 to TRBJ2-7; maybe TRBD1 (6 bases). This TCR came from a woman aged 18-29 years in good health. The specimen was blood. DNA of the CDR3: TGCAGCGTTGTCTCTTGGACAGCGATCTCCTACGAGCAGTACTTC. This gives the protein CSVVSWTAISYEQYF.